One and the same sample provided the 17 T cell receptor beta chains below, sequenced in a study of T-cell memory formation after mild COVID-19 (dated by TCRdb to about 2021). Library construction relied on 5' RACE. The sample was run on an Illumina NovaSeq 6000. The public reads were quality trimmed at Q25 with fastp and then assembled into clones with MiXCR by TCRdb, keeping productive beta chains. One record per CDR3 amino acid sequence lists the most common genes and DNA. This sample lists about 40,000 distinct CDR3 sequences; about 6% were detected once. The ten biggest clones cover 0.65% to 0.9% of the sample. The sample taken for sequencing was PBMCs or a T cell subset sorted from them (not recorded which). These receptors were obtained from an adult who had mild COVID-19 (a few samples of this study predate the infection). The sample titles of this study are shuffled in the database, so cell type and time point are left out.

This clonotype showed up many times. The CDR3, as DNA: TGCGCCAGCAGCCTTGGATTGACGGGGAGCTCCTATAATTCACCCCTCCACTTT. Residues: CASSLGLTGSSYNSPLHF. The chain uses TRBV5-1 and TRBJ1-6; D is unclear. Trimming left V 4 bases short and J 0 bases short, with 17 bases between. This CDR3 is built from 18 residues. The germline gives CDR1 SGHRS, CDR2 YFSETQ.

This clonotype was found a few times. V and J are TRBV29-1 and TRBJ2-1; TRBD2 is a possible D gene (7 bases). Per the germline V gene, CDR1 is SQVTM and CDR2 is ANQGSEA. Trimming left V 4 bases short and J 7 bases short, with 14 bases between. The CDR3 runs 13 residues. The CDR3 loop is CSVGRGGGNEQFF. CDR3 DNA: TGCAGCGTTGGAAGGGGGGGAGGGAATGAGCAGTTCTTC.

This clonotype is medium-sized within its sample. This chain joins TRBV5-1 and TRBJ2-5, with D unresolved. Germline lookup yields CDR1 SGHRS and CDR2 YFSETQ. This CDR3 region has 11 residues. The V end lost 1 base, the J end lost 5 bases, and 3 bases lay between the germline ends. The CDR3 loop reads CASSLWETQYF. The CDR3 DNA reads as TGCGCCAGCAGCTTGTGGGAGACCCAGTACTTC. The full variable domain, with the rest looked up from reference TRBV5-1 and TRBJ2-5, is KAGVTQTPRYLIKTRGQQVTLSCSPISGHRSVSWYQQTPGQGLQFLFEYFSETQRNKGNFPGRFSGRQFSNSRSEMNVSTLELGDSALYLCASSLWETQYFGPGTRLLVL.

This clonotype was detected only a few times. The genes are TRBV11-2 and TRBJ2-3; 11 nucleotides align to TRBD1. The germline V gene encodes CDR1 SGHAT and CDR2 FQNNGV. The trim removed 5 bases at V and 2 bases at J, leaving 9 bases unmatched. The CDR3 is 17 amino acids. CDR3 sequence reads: CASSRRDRGGHTDTQYF. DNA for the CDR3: TGTGCCAGCAGCCGCCGGGACAGGGGGGGACACACAGATACGCAGTATTTT.

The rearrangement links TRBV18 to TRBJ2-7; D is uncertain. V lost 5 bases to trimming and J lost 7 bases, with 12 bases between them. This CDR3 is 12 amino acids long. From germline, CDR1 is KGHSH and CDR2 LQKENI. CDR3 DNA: TGTGCCAGCTCATCCGCCTCTTGGGAGCAGTACTTC. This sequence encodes CASSSASWEQYF.

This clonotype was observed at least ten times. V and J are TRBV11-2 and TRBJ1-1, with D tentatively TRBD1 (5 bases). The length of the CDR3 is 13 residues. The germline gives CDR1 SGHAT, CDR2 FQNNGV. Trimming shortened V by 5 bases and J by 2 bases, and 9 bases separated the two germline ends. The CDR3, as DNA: TGTGCCAGCAGCGTCCGGGGCAACACTGAAGCTTTCTTT. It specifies CASSVRGNTEAFF.

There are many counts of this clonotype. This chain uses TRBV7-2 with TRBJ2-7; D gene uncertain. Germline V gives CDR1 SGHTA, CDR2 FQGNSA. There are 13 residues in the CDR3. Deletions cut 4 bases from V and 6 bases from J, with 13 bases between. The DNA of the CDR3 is TGTGCCAGCAGCTCTACTTACTTAGGCGAGCAGTACTTC. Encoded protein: CASSSTYLGEQYF.

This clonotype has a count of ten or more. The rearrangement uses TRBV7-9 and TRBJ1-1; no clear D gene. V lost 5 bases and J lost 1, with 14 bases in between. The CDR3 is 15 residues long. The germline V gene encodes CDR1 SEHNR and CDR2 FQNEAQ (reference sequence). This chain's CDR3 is CASSQTRGRNTEAFF. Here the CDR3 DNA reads TGTGCCAGCAGCCAGACCAGAGGACGGAACACTGAAGCTTTCTTT.

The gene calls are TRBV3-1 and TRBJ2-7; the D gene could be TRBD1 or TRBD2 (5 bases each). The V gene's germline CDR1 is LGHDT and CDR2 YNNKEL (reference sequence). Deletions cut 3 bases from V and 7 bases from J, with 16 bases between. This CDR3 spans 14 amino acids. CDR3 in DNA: TGTGCCAGCAGCCAGTCCGGGACCGCCAGGGAGCAGTACTTC. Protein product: CASSQSGTAREQYF.

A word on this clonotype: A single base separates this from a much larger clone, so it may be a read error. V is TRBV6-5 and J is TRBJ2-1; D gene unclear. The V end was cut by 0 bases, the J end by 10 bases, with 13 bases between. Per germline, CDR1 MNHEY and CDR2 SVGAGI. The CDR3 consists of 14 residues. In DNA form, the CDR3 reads TGTGCCAGCAGTTACTCTCCCAACGGGCAGGAGCAGTTCTTC. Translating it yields CASSYSPNGQEQFF.

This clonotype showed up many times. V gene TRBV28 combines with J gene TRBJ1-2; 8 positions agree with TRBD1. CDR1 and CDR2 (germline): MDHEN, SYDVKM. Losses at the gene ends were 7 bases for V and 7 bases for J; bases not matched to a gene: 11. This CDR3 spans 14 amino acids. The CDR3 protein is CASTSRGRVAGYTF. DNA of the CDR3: TGTGCCAGCACCTCCAGGGGGCGCGTCGCTGGCTACACCTTC.

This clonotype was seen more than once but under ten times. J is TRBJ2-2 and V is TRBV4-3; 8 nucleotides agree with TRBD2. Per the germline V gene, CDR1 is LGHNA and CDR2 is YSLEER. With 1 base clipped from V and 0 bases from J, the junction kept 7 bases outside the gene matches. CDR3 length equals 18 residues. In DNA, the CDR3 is TGCGCCAGCAGCCAAGGTTCCAGCGGGAGAGCGAACACCGGGGAGCTGTTTTTT. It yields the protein CASSQGSSGRANTGELFF.

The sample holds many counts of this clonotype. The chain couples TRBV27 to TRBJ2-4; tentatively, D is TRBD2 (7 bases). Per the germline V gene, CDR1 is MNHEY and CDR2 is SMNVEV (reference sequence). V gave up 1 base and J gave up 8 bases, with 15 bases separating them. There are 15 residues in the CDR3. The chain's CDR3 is CASSLYRGAPDIQYF. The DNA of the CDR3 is TGTGCCAGCAGTTTATACCGGGGGGCGCCGGACATTCAGTACTTC.

The CDR3 DNA is TGTGCCACCAGTGATTTCTTCGGGGGAACCTACAATGAGCAGTTCTTC. Translating it yields CATSDFFGGTYNEQFF. The rearrangement uses TRBV24-1 and TRBJ2-1; TRBD2 is a possible D gene (6 bases). V lost 1 base and J lost 2, with 11 bases in between. The CDR3 runs 16 residues. Germline V gene data show CDR1 as KGHDR and CDR2 as SFDVKD.

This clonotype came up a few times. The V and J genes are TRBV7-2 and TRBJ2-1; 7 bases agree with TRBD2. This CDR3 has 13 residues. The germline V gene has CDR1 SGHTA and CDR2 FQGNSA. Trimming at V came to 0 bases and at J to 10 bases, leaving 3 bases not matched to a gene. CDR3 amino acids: CASSLAREEEQFF. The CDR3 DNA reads TGTGCCAGCAGCTTAGCACGGGAGGAGGAGCAGTTCTTC.

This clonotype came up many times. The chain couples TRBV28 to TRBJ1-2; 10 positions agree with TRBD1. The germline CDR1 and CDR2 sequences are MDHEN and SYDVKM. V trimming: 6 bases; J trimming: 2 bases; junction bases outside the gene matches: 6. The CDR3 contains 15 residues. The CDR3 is CASSTQTGGNYGYTF. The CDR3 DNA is TGTGCCAGCAGCACGCAGACAGGGGGCAACTATGGCTACACCTTC.

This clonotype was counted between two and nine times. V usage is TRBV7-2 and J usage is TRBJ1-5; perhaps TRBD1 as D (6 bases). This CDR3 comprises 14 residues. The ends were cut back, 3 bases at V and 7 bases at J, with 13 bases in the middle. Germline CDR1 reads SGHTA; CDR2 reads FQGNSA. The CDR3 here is CASSFRGGEQPQHF. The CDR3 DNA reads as TGTGCCAGCAGCTTCAGAGGGGGAGAACAGCCCCAGCATTTT.